This T cell receptor (beta chain) was sequenced during a study of blood T cell repertoires in COVID-19. Per the original methods: Nucleated cell number was recorded as an estimate derived from reference gene primer amplification. Assay: immunoSEQ multiplex PCR; the TCRdb copy retains only in-frame clones and omits some. D and trimming come from the DNA, and the V and J calls and clone size come from that table. The sample has 45,000 to 70,000 clones; about 89% are singletons. The sequencing sample was made of peripheral blood. The clonotype originates from a woman aged 55-70 years with active COVID-19.

CDR3 in DNA: TGTGCCAGCAGTTTAAGGAGGGGAGAGACCCAGTACTTC. Translation: CASSLRRGETQYF. This chain connects TRBV12-3 or TRBV12-4 to TRBJ2-5, with D possibly matching TRBD2 (6 bases). This CDR3 spans 13 amino acids. V was cut by 2 bases and J by 4 bases, with 8 bases left in between.